These 17 T cell receptor beta chains came from one sample sequenced in a study of identical twins. TCRdb passed the 5' RACE reads through MiXCR, listing each CDR3 protein once. Among around 1.7 million distinct CDR3 sequences listed, about 32% were seen once. Sequencing was carried out using cord blood. The receptors come from a newborn girl in good health.

The chain combines TRBV20-1 with TRBJ1-2, with D unclear. Germline lookup yields CDR1 DFQATT and CDR2 SNEGSKA (reference sequence). The CDR3 is 13 amino acids. V dropped 1 base and J dropped 3 bases, with 9 bases sitting between them. DNA of the CDR3: TGCAGTGCTAGAGGTCGGCAGGACTATGGCTACACCTTC. Translating gives CSARGRQDYGYTF.

The J gene is TRBJ1-6, the V gene TRBV10-3; the D is unclear. V lost 0 bases, J lost 7 bases, and 13 bases lay in between. Per germline, CDR1 ENHRY and CDR2 SYGVKD. The CDR3 has 16 amino acids. The CDR3 is CAISESGFGINSPLHF. CDR3 in DNA: TGTGCCATCAGTGAGTCGGGTTTCGGGATAAATTCACCCCTCCACTTT.

The rearrangement joins TRBV20-1 to TRBJ1-2, with a possible D match to TRBD1 (6 bases). Per the germline V gene, CDR1 is DFQATT and CDR2 is SNEGSKA (reference sequence). V lost 5 bases, J lost 5 bases, and 12 bases lay in between. This CDR3 region has 12 residues. CDR3 in amino acids: CSALGRGYGYTF. The CDR3 coding sequence is TGCAGTGCTTTGGGCAGGGGATATGGCTACACCTTC.

This clonotype was picked up many times. The chain employs TRBV20-1 and TRBJ2-3; D gene ambiguous. Trimming took off 2 bases at V and 4 bases at J, with 4 bases between the two ends. CDR1 is DFQATT, CDR2 SNEGSKA, per germline (reference sequence). There are 11 residues in the CDR3. The CDR3 region is CSARLADTQYF. DNA for the CDR3: TGCAGTGCTAGACTAGCAGATACGCAGTATTTT.

The chain couples TRBV2 to TRBJ2-1, with D maybe TRBD1 (5 bases). Matching the DNA end better, TRBJ2-7 makes the J call doubtful. The CDR3 is 15 amino acids. The germline gives CDR1 SNHLY, CDR2 FYNNEI. CDR3 nucleotides: TGTGCCAGCGGATCTCCGAGACAGTTGAACAATGAGCAGTACTTC. This codes for CASGSPRQLNNEQYF.

This clonotype was seen a few times. The chain couples TRBV12-3 or TRBV12-4 to TRBJ2-2; no definite D call. V lost 4 bases and J 9 bases, leaving 15 bases between the germline ends. CDR3 length equals 14 residues. CDR3 coding DNA: TGTGCCAGCAGTTCAGACCCAGAACACCGGGAGCTGTTTTTT. Translation gives CASSSDPEHRELFF.

The V gene is TRBV20-1, the J gene TRBJ1-4, with D hard to call. V lost 3 bases and J lost 8, with 16 bases in between. Germline V gene lookup returns CDR1 DFQATT and CDR2 SNEGSKA (reference sequence). The CDR3 loop spans 14 amino acids. The DNA for the CDR3 is TGCAGTGCTAGCCAGCGCCTGGGAAGAGAAAAACTGTTTTTT. This encodes CSASQRLGREKLFF.

V gene TRBV21-1 combines with J gene TRBJ2-3; the DNA was not compared with TRBD1, the D call given in the table. TRBV21-1 represents a pseudogene. The CDR3 contains 16 residues. The chain's CDR3 is CASSPMRAGGTDTQYF. DNA for the CDR3: TGTGCCAGCAGCCCCATGCGGGCAGGAGGTACAGATACGCAGTATTTT.

V usage is TRBV6-6 and J usage is TRBJ2-1; no clear D. The last part of the DNA fits TRBJ2-7 better; the J call may be wrong. Germline values: CDR1 MNHNY, CDR2 SVGAGI (reference sequence). The CDR3 loop spans 17 amino acids. CDR3 sequence: CASSQNEETGSYNEQYF. In nucleotides, the CDR3 is TGTGCCAGCAGTCAAAACGAAGAGACGGGCTCCTACAATGAGCAGTACTTC.

For this clonotype: This clone may be a read error of a much larger clone one base away. The rearrangement uses TRBV4-2 and TRBJ2-1, with TRBD2 as a possible D gene (5 bases). This CDR3 comprises 16 residues. Germline-derived CDR1 and CDR2 are LGHNA and YNFKEQ. Trimming removed 0 bases at V and 10 bases at J, with 19 bases between. As DNA, the CDR3 is TGTGCCAGCAGCCAAGAATCCACTAGTCGAAGCGACGAGCAGTTCTTC. It yields the protein CASSQESTSRSDEQFF.

The J gene is TRBJ2-5, the V gene TRBV29-1; weak D call: TRBD1 (5 bases). V gave up 2 bases and J gave up 4 bases, with 8 bases separating them. The CDR3 totals 12 residues. Germline values: CDR1 SQVTM, CDR2 ANQGSEA. The CDR3 DNA follows: TGCAGCGTTGAATCCCAGGGAGAGACCCAGTACTTC. Its translation is CSVESQGETQYF.

This rearrangement joins TRBV14 to TRBJ2-3, with D possibly called TRBD1 or TRBD2 (5 bases each). The CDR3 runs to 15 residues. Germline V lookup: CDR1 SGHDN, CDR2 FVKESK. Trimming pared 1 base from V and 6 bases from J, leaving 14 bases between. The CDR3 coding sequence is TGTGCCAGCAGCCAAGGAATCCGGGGCCAGGATACGCAGTATTTT. It is translated as CASSQGIRGQDTQYF.

J is TRBJ2-7 and V is TRBV28; 9 nucleotides align to TRBD1. V shed 6 bases and J 4 bases; nucleotides not matched to a gene: 7. In germline, CDR1 is MDHEN, CDR2 SYDVKM. This CDR3 comprises 14 residues. CDR3 nucleotide sequence: TGTGCCAGCAGCCGACAGGGGGAAGTATACGAGCAGTACTTC. Encoded protein: CASSRQGEVYEQYF.

The rearrangement uses TRBV7-6 and TRBJ1-2; possible D gene TRBD1, 5 bases. The V end was cut by 1 base, the J end by 8 bases, with 14 bases between. Per germline, CDR1 SGHVS and CDR2 FNYEAQ. The CDR3 loop spans 14 amino acids. CDR3 loop: CASSLGGGVRGYTF. The CDR3 nucleotides read TGTGCCAGCAGCTTAGGGGGAGGGGTTCGGGGCTACACCTTC.

V usage is TRBV6-2 or TRBV6-3 and J usage is TRBJ2-4, with unresolved D. Trimming removed 5 bases at V and 0 bases at J, with 11 bases between. The V gene's germline CDR1 is MNHEY and CDR2 SVGEGT. The CDR3 loop spans 15 amino acids. This CDR3 reads CASSVAELAKNIQYF. In DNA form, the CDR3 reads TGTGCCAGCAGTGTCGCTGAGTTAGCCAAAAACATTCAGTACTTC.

The rearrangement uses TRBV12-3 or TRBV12-4 and TRBJ2-3; D gene uncertain. Trimming shortened V by 3 bases and J by 2 bases, and 15 bases separated the two germline ends. This CDR3 region has 16 residues. The CDR3 nucleotides read TGTGCCAGCAGTTTCGGTGGTAGCCTCCTCACAGATACGCAGTATTTT. As protein: CASSFGGSLLTDTQYF.

This clonotype was detected many times. The gene calls are TRBV15 and TRBJ2-7; D remains unclear. Germline-derived CDR1 and CDR2 are LNHNV and YYDKDF (reference sequence). The CDR3 covers 13 residues. The V end lost 0 bases, the J end lost 4 bases, and 7 bases lay between the germline ends. The CDR3 nucleotides are TGTGCCACCAGCAGAGATTCACCTTACGAGCAGTACTTC. This sequence encodes CATSRDSPYEQYF.